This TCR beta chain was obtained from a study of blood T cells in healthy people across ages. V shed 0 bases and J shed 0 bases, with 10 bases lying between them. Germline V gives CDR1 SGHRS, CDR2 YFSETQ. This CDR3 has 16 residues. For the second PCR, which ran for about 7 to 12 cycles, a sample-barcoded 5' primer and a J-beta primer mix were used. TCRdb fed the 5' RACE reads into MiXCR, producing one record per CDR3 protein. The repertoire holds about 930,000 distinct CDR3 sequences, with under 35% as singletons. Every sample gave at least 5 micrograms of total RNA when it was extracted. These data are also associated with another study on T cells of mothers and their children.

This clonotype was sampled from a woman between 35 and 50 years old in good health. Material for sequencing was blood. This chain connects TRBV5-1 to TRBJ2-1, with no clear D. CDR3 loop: CASSLGSGPSYNEQFF. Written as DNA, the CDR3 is TGCGCCAGCAGCTTGGGTTCCGGACCCTCCTACAATGAGCAGTTCTTC. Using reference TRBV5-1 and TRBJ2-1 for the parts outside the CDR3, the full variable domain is KAGVTQTPRYLIKTRGQQVTLSCSPISGHRSVSWYQQTPGQGLQFLFEYFSETQRNKGNFPGRFSGRQFSNSRSEMNVSTLELGDSALYLCASSLGSGPSYNEQFFGPGTRLTVL.